Detailed here is one T cell receptor (beta chain). Authors' methods: For nucleated cells, counts were estimated from reference gene primer amplification. Here immunoSEQ multiplex PCR was the method, and the copy in TCRdb shows in-frame clones only, minus some. That table gives V, J and clone size, and the DNA gave D and trimming. The sample shows approximately 150,000 clones, 80% to 90% of them seen only once. This specimen belongs to a study of blood T cell repertoires in COVID-19. This CDR3 contains 14 residues. The V segment lost 3 bases and the J segment 5 bases; nucleotides outside the gene matches: 5. CDR1 SGHRS and CDR2 YFSETQ come from the germline V gene.

Source material: peripheral blood. The rearrangement uses TRBV5-1 and TRBJ2-1, with 7 nucleotides matching TRBD2. The source of this sequence is a woman aged 55-75 years with active COVID-19. The CDR3 is CASSSAGLNNEQFF. The CDR3, as DNA: TGCGCCAGCAGCTCAGCGGGACTCAACAATGAGCAGTTCTTC. Full variable domain (rest looked up from reference TRBV5-1 and TRBJ2-1): KAGVTQTPRYLIKTRGQQVTLSCSPISGHRSVSWYQQTPGQGLQFLFEYFSETQRNKGNFPGRFSGRQFSNSRSEMNVSTLELGDSALYLCASSSAGLNNEQFFGPGTRLTVL.